Listed below are T cell receptor beta chains from one sample, sequenced in a study of T cells in Graves' hyperthyroidism and ophthalmopathy. TCRdb re-called the multiplex PCR reads through MiXCR, storing one row per CDR3 protein. The table records some 490,000 distinct CDR3 sequences, roughly 23% of them present only once. What was sequenced was blood. These receptors originate from a woman aged 70-85 years with Graves' ophthalmopathy. CDR3s include the opening cysteine and the closing phenylalanine or tryptophan. A D gene is named only where the DNA matches it firmly. Expanded clones get a size class; other rows say once, few or many, or leave the size out.

size: many; length: 14; V: TRBV3-1; D: .; J: TRBJ1-1; CDR3: CASSQGPLGTEAFF; DNA: TGTGCCAGCAGCCAAGGCCCCCTGGGCACTGAAGCTTTCTTT
size: few; length: 15; V: TRBV6-2/TRBV6-3; D: .; J: TRBJ1-4; CDR3: CASAPATSRSEKLFF; DNA: TGTGCCAGCGCCCCAGCGACCAGCAGATCCGAAAAACTGTTTTTT
size: .; length: 15; V: TRBV7-9; D: TRBD2; J: TRBJ2-7; CDR3: CASSLGLAGASEQYF; DNA: TGTGCCAGCAGCTTAGGACTAGCGGGAGCGTCCGAGCAGTACTTC
size: few; length: 18; V: TRBV5-1; D: TRBD2; J: TRBJ2-3; CDR3: CASSNIAGTSGATDTQYF; DNA: TGCGCCAGCAGCAACATAGCTGGAACTAGCGGAGCCACAGATACGCAGTATTTT
size: few; length: 17; V: TRBV6-2/TRBV6-3; D: TRBD2; J: TRBJ2-5; CDR3: CASSRPSRREEQETQYF; DNA: TGTGCCAGCAGTCGCCCCTCGCGGCGGGAGGAGCAAGAGACCCAGTACTTC
size: once; length: 15; V: TRBV10-2; D: .; J: TRBJ1-3; CDR3: CASSEQRLSGNTIYF; DNA: TGCGCCAGCAGTGAGCAGAGGTTGTCTGGAAACACCATATATTTT
size: few; length: 13; V: TRBV19; D: .; J: TRBJ1-1; CDR3: CAASRGGWTEAFF; DNA: TGTGCCGCCTCCCGGGGTGGTTGGACTGAAGCTTTCTTT
size: .; length: 16; V: TRBV5-6; D: .; J: TRBJ1-5; CDR3: CASSWHQGGSNQPQHF; DNA: TGTGCCAGCAGCTGGCACCAGGGTGGTTCCAATCAGCCCCAGCATTTT
size: .; length: 14; V: TRBV7-9; D: .; J: TRBJ2-1; CDR3: CASSQGGAYNEQFF; DNA: TGTGCCAGCAGCCAAGGGGGGGCATACAATGAGCAGTTCTTC
size: few; length: 16; V: TRBV4-3; D: .; J: TRBJ1-2; CDR3: CASSQEWSGLNYGYTF; DNA: TGCGCCAGCAGCCAAGAGTGGTCGGGTCTTAACTATGGCTACACCTTC
size: few; length: 14; V: TRBV2; D: TRBD2; J: TRBJ2-1; CDR3: CASMNPGGGKEQFF; DNA: TGTGCCAGCATGAACCCCGGGGGGGGGAAGGAGCAGTTCTTC
size: few; length: 14; V: TRBV27; D: TRBD1; J: TRBJ2-7; CDR3: CASGRQGGSYEQYF; DNA: TGTGCCAGCGGAAGACAGGGGGGTTCCTACGAGCAGTACTTC
size: once; length: 16; V: TRBV29-1; D: .; J: TRBJ2-1; CDR3: CSVEDVAGITYNEQFF; DNA: TGCAGCGTTGAAGATGTGGCAGGGATAACCTACAATGAGCAGTTCTTC
size: many; length: 15; V: TRBV6-6; D: .; J: TRBJ1-1; CDR3: CASSYSGEFNTEAFF; DNA: TGTGCCAGCAGTTACTCGGGGGAATTTAACACTGAAGCTTTCTTT
size: many; length: 16; V: TRBV28; D: .; J: TRBJ1-5; CDR3: CASSPATRGGNQPQHF; DNA: TGTGCCAGCAGTCCCGCGACCCGAGGGGGCAATCAGCCCCAGCATTTT